The rows below give T cell receptor beta chains drawn from one sample of a study of cytomegalovirus exposure and HLA in healthy donors. Repertoires were generated with immunoSEQ multiplex PCR, while TCRdb's copy carries only in-frame clones and drops some. The repertoire consists of more than 100,000 clones, with around three quarters occurring once and the leading ten covering 1%. Material for sequencing was PBMCs. These receptors came from a middle-aged man in good health and CMV-seronegative. The CDR3 runs from the conserved cysteine through the conserved F or W. A D gene is named only where the DNA matches it firmly. A clone size is listed for some rows: how often the clone was seen (once, few, many), or a class if it is expanded.

j_call v_call clone_size d_call cdr3_aa cdr3_nt
TRBJ1-4 TRBV19 once - CASRQVGNEKLFF TGTGCCAGCAGACAGGTCGGGAATGAAAAACTGTTTTTT
TRBJ1-5 TRBV25-1 - - CASSEYRGTQPQHF TGTGCCAGCAGTGAATATCGGGGTACTCAGCCCCAGCATTTT
TRBJ1-3 TRBV5-3 - - CARSLLRDRSGNTIYF TGTGCCAGAAGCTTATTGCGCGATCGCTCTGGAAACACCATATATTTT
TRBJ2-5 TRBV28 - TRBD1 CASIFSGGAGETQYF TGTGCCAGCATCTTCTCAGGGGGCGCGGGAGAGACCCAGTACTTC
TRBJ2-3 TRBV2 - - CASSGTIATADTQYF TGTGCCAGCAGTGGAACCATCGCGACAGCAGATACGCAGTATTTT
TRBJ2-7 TRBV6-1 - TRBD2 CASSEVRAGVGEQYF TGTGCCAGCAGTGAAGTAAGGGCGGGAGTTGGCGAGCAGTACTTC
TRBJ1-1 TRBV10-3 few TRBD1 CAIGQGNTEAFF TGTGCCATAGGACAGGGGAACACTGAAGCTTTCTTT
TRBJ1-5 TRBV30 few TRBD1 CAWTTGVGNQPQHF TGTGCCTGGACGACAGGGGTGGGCAATCAGCCCCAGCATTTT
TRBJ1-2 TRBV4-1 few - CASSQVYDEGYGYTF TGCGCCAGCAGCCAAGTCTACGATGAGGGCTATGGCTACACCTTC
TRBJ2-2 TRBV19 - - CASSQDGNTGELFF TGTGCCAGCAGCCAGGATGGGAACACCGGGGAGCTGTTTTTT
TRBJ1-2 TRBV7-9 once TRBD1 CASSLPQTGTHGYTF TGTGCCAGCAGCTTACCCCAGACAGGGACCCATGGCTACACCTTC
TRBJ2-1 TRBV7-9 once TRBD2 CSSSPAGGWQFF TGTTCCAGCAGCCCGGCGGGGGGCTGGCAGTTCTTC
TRBJ1-1 TRBV20-1 - - CSALLTTEAFF TGCAGTGCACTACTTACCACTGAAGCTTTCTTT
TRBJ2-3 TRBV7-3 - TRBD2 CASSLTGLAADTQYF TGTGCCAGCAGCTTAACCGGACTAGCGGCAGATACGCAGTATTTT
TRBJ2-3 TRBV10-3 - TRBD2 CAISLAAGGGADTQYF TGTGCCATCAGCCTCGCGGCGGGAGGGGGGGCAGATACGCAGTATTTT
TRBJ2-6 TRBV6-1 few TRBD1 CASREQGAASGANVLTF TGTGCCAGCAGAGAACAGGGGGCTGCATCTGGGGCCAACGTCCTGACTTTC
TRBJ2-3 TRBV9 - - CASSLGLAEDTQYF TGTGCCAGCAGCCTCGGGCTAGCAGAGGACACGCAGTATTTT
TRBJ2-7 TRBV27 - TRBD1 CASSPKTGGIEQYF TGTGCCAGCAGTCCTAAGACAGGGGGGATCGAGCAGTACTTC
TRBJ1-2 TRBV6-1 - TRBD1 CASSEAGQPYYGYTF TGTGCCAGCAGTGAAGCGGGACAGCCTTACTATGGCTACACCTTC
TRBJ2-1 TRBV27 once - CASSRRTLYNEQFF TGTGCCAGCAGTCGGAGAACCCTTTACAATGAGCAGTTCTTC
TRBJ2-7 TRBV6-6 - TRBD2 CASRMTGTSGGEQYF TGTGCCAGCAGAATGACCGGGACTAGCGGGGGCGAGCAGTACTTC
TRBJ2-1 TRBV7-6 - TRBD1 CASSFGQGFTDEQFF TGTGCCAGCAGCTTTGGACAGGGTTTTACGGATGAGCAGTTCTTC
TRBJ2-6 TRBV7-8 few - CASSLGNSGANVLTF TGTGCCAGCAGCTTAGGTAACTCTGGGGCCAACGTCCTGACTTTC